The entry below describes one T cell receptor (beta chain). Antigen: not known. Trimming removed 0 bases from V and 6 bases from J, with 12 bases in between. There are 14 residues in the CDR3. Germline values: CDR1 SGHRS, CDR2 YFSETQ. These data originate in a study of CD8 T cells in ankylosing spondylitis. As the method for making TCR beta libraries, quantitative 5'-RACE with molecular barcodes was used. A single record per CDR3 protein comes from TCRdb applying MiXCR to the 5' RACE reads. This sample has 700,000 to 850,000 distinct CDR3 sequences; about 11% occur once, and the top ten carry more than 0.5%. The study's findings and limits: A motif in TCR beta, a set of eight or nine highly homologous variants, appeared characteristic of ankylosing spondylitis blood. Earlier reports found some motif variants in synovial fluid and blood in reactive arthritis.

This clonotype was obtained from a male donor with ankylosing spondylitis. The chain has TRBV5-1 and TRBJ1-1; D perhaps matches TRBD1 (5 bases). Sample: blood, either unsorted or a sorted T cell fraction (not recorded which). CDR3 DNA: TGCGCCAGCAGCTTGGAGGCAGGGCGGTCTGAAGCTTTCTTT. Translated: CASSLEAGRSEAFF.